These 20 T cell receptor beta chains originate from one sample sequenced in a study of cytotoxic CD8 clonotypes in ibrutinib-treated CLL. Sequencing was performed with immunoSEQ multiplex PCR; in TCRdb, only in-frame clones are kept and a portion is missing. This sample has fewer than 10,000 clones, with approximately 77% found just once. This sample comprised PBMCs, obtained before ibrutinib treatment. These receptors came from a human donor with chronic lymphocytic leukemia.

The V call is TRBV28, the J call TRBJ1-2; TRBD1 might be the D (5 bases). The V end lost 3 bases, the J end lost 4 bases, and 9 bases lay between the germline ends. Germline V gives CDR1 MDHEN, CDR2 SYDVKM. The CDR3 sequence is 13 residues long. The CDR3 loop is CASSFQGTYGYTF. CDR3 nucleotides: TGTGCCAGCAGTTTTCAGGGAACCTATGGCTACACCTTC.

The rearrangement links TRBV15 to TRBJ1-2; D unclear. The germline CDR1 and CDR2 sequences are LNHNV and YYDKDF (reference sequence). V was shortened by 5 bases and J by 4 bases, with 17 bases between the two germline ends. CDR3 size: 15 residues. The CDR3 bases are TGTGCCACCAGCGAATTGTACAGTGCTGGCTATGGCTACACCTTC. Protein: CATSELYSAGYGYTF.

The V gene is TRBV5-1, the J gene TRBJ2-5; 7 bases match TRBD1. Trimming took 6 bases from V and 1 from J; bases not matched to a gene: 3. This CDR3 comprises 13 residues. The germline CDR1 and CDR2 sequences are SGHRS and YFSETQ. The CDR3 DNA is TGCGCCAGCACCTGGACAGGCCAAGAGACCCAGTACTTC. Encoded protein: CASTWTGQETQYF.

The CDR3 loop reads CASSPQLYDTQYF. The CDR3 bases are TGCGCCAGCAGCCCCCAACTCTACGATACGCAGTATTTT. This rearrangement joins TRBV5-1 to TRBJ2-3; D not resolved. V was pared by 4 bases and J by 6 bases, with 12 bases between. Germline V lookup: CDR1 SGHRS, CDR2 YFSETQ. CDR3 length: 13 amino acids.

The gene calls are TRBV7-9 and TRBJ2-1; 7 bases agree with TRBD2. Trimming cost V 3 bases and J 2 bases; bases outside gene matches: 4. This CDR3 is built from 15 residues. In germline, CDR1 is SEHNR, CDR2 FQNEAQ (reference sequence). CDR3 coding DNA: TGTGCCAGCAGCTTCCTAGCGGTGGCCTACAATGAGCAGTTCTTC. Residues: CASSFLAVAYNEQFF.

The V and J genes are TRBV28 and TRBJ2-7; no definite D call. Deletions cut 3 bases from V and 6 bases from J, with 15 bases between. The CDR3 length is 14 residues. Per germline, CDR1 MDHEN and CDR2 SYDVKM. For the CDR3, the DNA is TGTGCCAGCAGTTTTCGGCCAGCTACGATCGAGCAGTACTTC. Its translation is CASSFRPATIEQYF.

The rearrangement joins TRBV29-1 to TRBJ2-5; TRBD2 matches at 7 bases. Per the germline V gene, CDR1 is SQVTM and CDR2 is ANQGSEA. The CDR3 covers 16 residues. J lost 3 bases, V lost 0 bases, and 10 bases had no gene match. The DNA of the CDR3 is TGCAGCGTTGAAGATATGCTAGCGGATAAAAAAGAGACCCAGTACTTC. Amino acids: CSVEDMLADKKETQYF.

This chain connects TRBV7-9 to TRBJ1-4, with unresolved D. The CDR3 consists of 12 residues. CDR1 and CDR2 (germline): SEHNR, FQNEAQ (reference sequence). With 4 bases removed from V and 8 bases from J, the gap between germline ends came to 8 bases. CDR3 sequence (DNA): TGTGCCAGCAGCTCAGCCCGAGAAAAACTGTTTTTT. It encodes CASSSAREKLFF. The full variable domain, completed using reference TRBV7-9 and TRBJ1-4, is DTGVSQNPRHKITKRGQNVTFRCDPISEHNRLYWYRQTLGQGPEFLTYFQNEAQLEKSRLLSDRFSAERPKGSFSTLEIQRTEQGDSAMYLCASSSAREKLFFGSGTQLSVL.

By frequency in the sample, this clone is medium-sized. The chain carries TRBV27 and TRBJ2-4; either TRBD1 or TRBD2 may supply D (5 bases each). This CDR3 is built from 16 residues. V was cut by 1 base and J by 1 base, with 11 bases left in between. Germline-derived CDR1 and CDR2 are MNHEY and SMNVEV (reference sequence). The CDR3 here is CASSLWPEGAKNIQYF. DNA for the CDR3: TGTGCCAGCAGTTTATGGCCAGAGGGGGCCAAAAACATTCAGTACTTC.

The chain uses TRBV18 and TRBJ1-1, with a tentative D call TRBD1 (5 bases). The V gene lost 2 bases and the J gene lost 0 bases, with 7 bases spanning the gap. The CDR3 length is 14 residues. CDR1 is KGHSH, CDR2 LQKENI, per germline. This chain's CDR3 is CASSPGHMNTEAFF. CDR3 DNA sequence: TGTGCCAGCTCACCAGGACACATGAACACTGAAGCTTTCTTT.

The chain has TRBV5-1 and TRBJ2-1; 12 bases agree with TRBD2. Germline CDR1 is SGHRS and CDR2 is YFSETQ. This CDR3 contains 15 residues. Trimming at V came to 3 bases and at J to 7 bases, leaving 5 bases not matched to a gene. The CDR3 spells CASSSSGRATNEQFF. The CDR3 nucleotides are TGCGCCAGCAGCTCTAGCGGGAGGGCCACAAATGAGCAGTTCTTC.

The J gene is TRBJ1-4, the V gene TRBV5-1; D not resolved. The CDR3 spans 14 residues. V was pared by 0 bases and J by 8 bases, with 11 bases between. The germline V gene encodes CDR1 SGHRS and CDR2 YFSETQ. The CDR3 DNA reads TGCGCCAGCAGCTTGGACAACATCCGAGAAAAACTGTTTTTT. It is translated as CASSLDNIREKLFF.

The table lists this clone with a count of one. The chain combines TRBV6-1 with TRBJ1-1; a possible D gene is TRBD1 (6 bases). Germline CDR1 MNHNS, CDR2 SASEGT. The CDR3 has 15 residues. With 6 bases removed from V and 0 bases from J, the gap between germline ends came to 14 bases. The CDR3 reads CASRVGQSMNTEAFF. The CDR3 bases are TGTGCCAGCAGGGTGGGACAATCTATGAACACTGAAGCTTTCTTT.

The chain is built from TRBV2 and TRBJ2-5, with D perhaps matching TRBD2 (7 bases). Trimming shortened V by 6 bases and J by 5 bases, and 19 bases separated the two germline ends. The CDR3 spans 15 residues. Germline V lookup: CDR1 SNHLY, CDR2 FYNNEI. The DNA for the CDR3 is TGTGCCAGCAGCGGGCAGGGGCGGGAGAGTGAGACCCAGTACTTC. It yields the protein CASSGQGRESETQYF.

V is TRBV27 and J is TRBJ2-2; 8 positions match TRBD1. The V and J ends lost 4 bases and 8 bases, in that order; junction bases with no gene match: 15. Germline assignment: CDR1 MNHEY and CDR2 SMNVEV (reference sequence). The CDR3 has 17 amino acids. The CDR3 is CASSSRGAGGLRGELFF. CDR3 DNA: TGTGCCAGCAGTTCCCGAGGGGCAGGGGGCTTAAGGGGGGAGCTGTTTTTT.

The V and J genes are TRBV9 and TRBJ2-2, with D hard to call. CDR3 length: 16 residues. Trimming left V 0 bases short and J 0 bases short, with 9 bases between. CDR1 and CDR2 from the germline V gene are SGDLS and YYNGEE. The CDR3 DNA reads TGTGCCAGCAGCGTAGGCGTGGGCGCGAACACCGGGGAGCTGTTTTTT. Its translation: CASSVGVGANTGELFF.

CDR3 amino acids: CASSQSGKTNEKLFF. The CDR3 coding sequence is TGCGCCAGCAGCCAGTCAGGGAAAACTAATGAAAAACTGTTTTTT. The J gene is TRBJ1-4, the V gene TRBV5-1; tentatively, D is TRBD1 (5 bases). Trimming removed 4 bases from V and 1 base from J, with 11 bases in between. The CDR3 is 15 residues long. Germline V gives CDR1 SGHRS, CDR2 YFSETQ.

Only a few counts were recorded for this clone. The chain links TRBV7-2 to TRBJ1-6; possible D gene TRBD1, 5 bases. Germline values: CDR1 SGHTA, CDR2 FQGNSA. The V end lost 5 bases, the J end lost 9 bases, and 17 bases lay between the germline ends. This CDR3 is 15 amino acids long. DNA for the CDR3: TGTGCCAGCAGCCTACGAGGGGATCAAGCTTCACCCCTCCACTTT. It specifies CASSLRGDQASPLHF.

The table lists this clone with a few counts. The chain combines TRBV11-2 with TRBJ1-1; D is uncertain. CDR1 SGHAT and CDR2 FQNNGV come from the germline V gene. This CDR3 spans 11 amino acids. Trimming stripped 3 bases from V and 7 bases from J, with 6 bases between. In DNA form, the CDR3 reads TGTGCCAGCAGCTTCACAGATGAAGCTTTCTTT. Translation: CASSFTDEAFF. Filled out from reference TRBV11-2 and TRBJ1-1, the complete variable domain reads EAGVAQSPRYKIIEKRQSVAFWCNPISGHATLYWYQQILGQGPKLLIQFQNNGVVDDSQLPKDRFSAERLKGVDSTLKIQPAKLEDSAVYLCASSFTDEAFFGQGTRLTVV.

This clone ranks as medium-sized. This chain uses TRBV27 with TRBJ2-7, with D maybe TRBD2 (6 bases). CDR1 and CDR2 (germline): MNHEY, SMNVEV (reference sequence). This CDR3 region has 12 residues. Trimming cost V 7 bases and J 9 bases, with 16 bases left between them. The CDR3 region is CASKGSGAGQYF. The CDR3 DNA reads as TGTGCCAGCAAGGGGTCGGGAGCTGGGCAGTACTTC.